This passage covers 31 T cell receptor beta chains from one sample sequenced in a study of T cells in women clearing cervical HPV infection. Profiling relied on immunoSEQ multiplex PCR, and the TCRdb table lists in-frame clones only, not all of them. This table lists about 14,000 clones. Sequenced sample: blood buffy coat. The receptors shown here come from a woman between 18 and 70 years old with a cervical HPV16 infection that either progressed to CIN3+ or cleared (not recorded which).

With regard to this clone: With the read ending 3 residues before the CDR3 end, the germline J gene is used to fill in that end. The V call is TRBV7-1, the J call TRBJ2-7, with 11 positions matching TRBD2. TRBV7-1 is an ORF, and what it does is uncertain. With 0 bases clipped from V and 2 bases from J, the junction kept 21 bases outside the gene matches. This CDR3 contains 22 residues. The DNA read from the CDR3 is TGTGCCAGCAGCTCAGCGGCGGTAGCGGGAGGGCCGAGATATATGAGTACCTACGAG. This encodes CASSSAAVAGGPRYMSTYE. The whole CDR3 protein reads CASSSAAVAGGPRYMSTYEQYF.

For this clone: The CDR3 extends 3 residues past the end of the read, so its final part is completed from the germline J gene. This rearrangement joins TRBV29-1 to TRBJ2-3; maybe TRBD1 (5 bases). Germline CDR1 SQVTM, CDR2 ANQGSEA. The CDR3 is 14 residues long. Here the CDR3 reads CSVGDRLKQETQYF. The CDR3 DNA, read in part, is TGCAGCGTTGGTGACAGACTTAAGCAAGAGACG.

Points on this clone: One end of the junction fails to match germline, which may point to a read error. The read finishes 3 residues shy of the CDR3 end, and the germline J gene is used to complete it. The chain employs TRBV4-2 and TRBJ2-3, with TRBD1 matching 8 bases. This CDR3 contains 15 residues. Germline V lookup: CDR1 LGHNA, CDR2 YNFKEQ. CDR3 protein: CASSHRRDRIDTQYF. CDR3 DNA (partial): TGCGCCAGCAGCCACCGTCGGGACAGGATAGATACG.

As regards this clone: A junction end diverges from the germline sequence, so it may reflect a read error. The sequenced fragment ends 3 residues before the CDR3 boundary, so the rest is inferred from the germline J gene. Other DNA sequences in this specimen translate into the identical CDR3. V gene TRBV5-1 combines with J gene TRBJ1-3, with 7 bases fitting TRBD1. The CDR3 length is 17 residues. Germline CDR1 reads SGHRS; CDR2 reads YFSETQ. CDR3 DNA (partial): TGCGCCAGCAGTCGACAGGGAAGCACACACTCTGGAAACACA. Encoded protein: CASSRQGSTHSGNT. The whole CDR3 protein is CASSRQGSTHSGNTIYF.

As regards this clone: The observed sequence ends 3 residues before the CDR3 terminus, with the missing tail filled in from the germline J gene. The genes are TRBV2 and TRBJ2-2, with TRBD1 as a possible D gene (6 bases). The CDR3 runs 15 residues. Germline CDR1 reads SNHLY; CDR2 reads FYNNEI. This CDR3 reads CASRAGESGANVLFF. CDR3 bases read: TGTGCCAGCAGAGCAGGGGAGTCCGGGGCCAACGTG. Complete variable domain (other parts from reference TRBV2 and TRBJ2-2): EPEVTQTPSHQVTQMGQEVILRCVPISNHLYFYWYRQILGQKVEFLVSFYNNEISEKSEIFDDQFSVERPDGSNFTLKIRSTKLEDSAMYFCASRAGESGANVLFFGEGSRLTVL.

Notes on this clone: The read falls 3 residues short of the CDR3 end, and the missing part is taken from the germline J gene. The chain is built from TRBV5-1 and TRBJ2-1, with 7 bases identical to TRBD1. V trimming: 1 base; J trimming: 2 bases; junction bases outside the gene matches: 3. The CDR3 consists of 15 residues. CDR1 is SGHRS, CDR2 YFSETQ, per germline. The part of the CDR3 DNA that was read is TGCGCCAGCAGCTTGTCGCAGGGGGCCTACAATGAG. Translating gives CASSLSQGAYNE. The entire CDR3 sequence reads CASSLSQGAYNEQFF.

The CDR3 here is CSVRGRAWDEQFF. Incomplete CDR3 DNA: TGCAGCGTAAGGGGGAGGGCCTGGGATGAG. The rearrangement joins TRBV29-1 to TRBJ2-1, with a weak D call TRBD2 (7 bases). The read terminates 3 residues ahead of where the CDR3 ends, so the germline J gene completes it. From germline, CDR1 is SQVTM and CDR2 ANQGSEA. The V end lost 6 bases, the J end lost 8 bases, and 17 bases lay between the germline ends. This CDR3 region has 13 residues.

Concerning this clone itself: The missing CDR3 end, 3 residues past where the read stops, is filled in from the germline J gene. This chain joins TRBV5-1 and TRBJ2-5; 10 bases agree with TRBD2. The CDR3 totals 15 residues. Unmatched junction bases numbered 8, after V lost 5 bases and J lost 4 bases. Germline values: CDR1 SGHRS, CDR2 YFSETQ. Partial CDR3 DNA: TGCGCCAGCAGTTCTAGCGGGAGTTTGAGAGAGACC. It yields the protein CASSSSGSLRET. The CDR3 in full is CASSSSGSLRETQYF.

A note on this clone: The DNA ends 3 residues before the CDR3 does, and the rest of the CDR3 is filled in from the germline J gene. V and J are TRBV7-7 and TRBJ2-1; D is possibly TRBD1 (5 bases). The CDR3 sequence is 15 residues long. Germline V gene lookup returns CDR1 SSHAT and CDR2 FNYEAQ (reference sequence). Trimming took 5 bases from V and 1 from J, leaving 12 bases between them. CDR3 residues: CASSPGAGSYNEQFF. The sequenced part of the CDR3 DNA is TGTGCCAGCAGCCCTGGGGCAGGATCCTACAATGAG.

Comments on this clone: The missing CDR3 end, 3 residues past where the read stops, is filled in from the germline J gene. This chain uses TRBV29-1 with TRBJ2-1; 8 bases match TRBD2. The CDR3 totals 14 residues. Germline CDR1 is SQVTM and CDR2 is ANQGSEA. Unmatched junction bases numbered 1, after V lost 3 bases and J lost 0 bases. The CDR3 sequence: CSVDGTSSYNEQFF. CDR3 DNA (partial): TGCAGCGTTGACGGGACTAGCTCCTACAATGAG.

Of note for this clone: The read terminates 3 residues before the CDR3 end, so the remaining end is supplied by the germline J gene. The rearrangement links TRBV10-3 to TRBJ1-5; D is unresolved. The CDR3 is 14 residues long. Trimming removed 0 bases from V and 2 bases from J, with 5 bases in between. Germline V gene sequence: CDR1 ENHRY, CDR2 SYGVKD. This CDR3 reads CAISESQGNQPQHF. The sequenced CDR3 bases are TGTGCCATCAGTGAGTCGCAGGGCAATCAGCCC.

With regard to this clone: With the read ending 3 residues before the CDR3 end, the germline J gene is used to fill in that end. The chain recombines TRBV24-1 with TRBJ2-7; 11 positions agree with TRBD2. V lost 4 bases to trimming and J lost 3 bases; unmatched junction nucleotides: 1. The germline gives CDR1 KGHDR, CDR2 SFDVKD. This CDR3 region has 14 residues. CDR3 protein: CATSEGTSGYEQYF. CDR3 bases read: TGTGCCACCAGTGAAGGGACTAGCGGCTACGAG.

The CDR3 sequence is CSARPVGGQGKIVYGYTF. Partial CDR3 DNA: TGCAGTGCTAGACCCGTGGGGGGACAGGGGAAGATTGTCTATGGC. The chain links TRBV20-1 to TRBJ1-2; 10 nucleotides agree with TRBD1. The CDR3 end is not reached by the read, which stops 3 residues before it; the germline J gene fills it in. The germline gives CDR1 DFQATT, CDR2 SNEGSKA (reference sequence). The V and J ends lost 2 bases and 4 bases, in that order; junction bases with no gene match: 16. CDR3 length: 18 residues.

Comments on this clone: The read is 3 residues too short to cover the CDR3 end, so that end is filled in from the germline J gene. The V gene is TRBV7-9, the J gene TRBJ1-4; a possible D gene is TRBD1 (6 bases). The CDR3 covers 15 residues. Germline V gene lookup returns CDR1 SEHNR and CDR2 FQNEAQ (reference sequence). The part of the CDR3 DNA that was read is TGTGCCAGCAGCCAGATAGAAACAGGGAATTCACCA. Protein sequence: CASSQIETGNSP. The whole CDR3 protein is CASSQIETGNSPLFF.

Turning to this clone: The read falls 3 residues short of the CDR3 end, and the missing part is taken from the germline J gene. The genes are TRBV6-4 and TRBJ2-1; TRBD2 is a possible D gene (7 bases). This CDR3 region has 15 residues. With 6 bases removed from V and 2 bases from J, the gap between germline ends came to 14 bases. Germline assignment: CDR1 MRHNA and CDR2 SNTAGT. The covered CDR3 bases are TGTGCCAGCAGCCGTAGGGGGGGGGCCTACAATGAG. Translation: CASSRRGGAYNE. The entire CDR3 reads CASSRRGGAYNEQFF.

On this clone: The read ends 3 residues early relative to the CDR3; the germline J gene fills the gap. The chain uses TRBV5-1 and TRBJ1-1; tentative D call: TRBD1 (6 bases). Trimming pared 5 bases from V and 7 bases from J, leaving 15 bases between. Germline CDR1 and CDR2: SGHRS and YFSETQ. The CDR3 spans 13 residues. CDR3 DNA (partial): TGCGCCAGCAGTCGGAACCGGGACAATGAA. Encoded protein: CASSRNRDNE. The entire CDR3 reads CASSRNRDNEAFF. The variable domain in full, completed from reference TRBV5-1 and TRBJ1-1, reads KAGVTQTPRYLIKTRGQQVTLSCSPISGHRSVSWYQQTPGQGLQFLFEYFSETQRNKGNFPGRFSGRQFSNSRSEMNVSTLELGDSALYLCASSRNRDNEAFFGQGTRLTVV.

Considering frequency, this clone is medium-sized (0.01 to 0.1%). The read is 3 residues too short to cover the CDR3 end, so that end is filled in from the germline J gene. The rearrangement links TRBV5-1 to TRBJ2-6; no firm D call. The CDR3 is 16 amino acids. CDR1 and CDR2 (germline): SGHRS, YFSETQ. V dropped 0 bases and J dropped 0 bases, with 7 bases sitting between them. The sequenced CDR3 bases are TGCGCCAGCAGCTTGGGGCTCAGCTCTGGGGCCAACGTC. It encodes CASSLGLSSGANV. The entire CDR3 reads CASSLGLSSGANVLTF.

This clone registers medium-sized by frequency. The read stops 3 residues short of the end of the CDR3; the missing end is completed from the germline J gene. This sequence joins TRBV6-2 or TRBV6-3 and TRBJ2-7; D is possibly TRBD1 (6 bases). Germline CDR1 is MNHEY and CDR2 is SVGEGT. The V gene lost 7 bases and the J gene lost 3 bases, with 16 bases spanning the gap. The CDR3 sequence is 14 residues long. The DNA read from the CDR3 is TGTGCCAGCAACGACAGGTTGGGGCACTACGAG. It is translated as CASNDRLGHYE. The CDR3, in full, reads CASNDRLGHYEQYF.

A note on this clone: The read terminates 3 residues ahead of where the CDR3 ends, so the germline J gene completes it. The V gene is TRBV19, the J gene TRBJ2-1; D is uncertain. The CDR3 loop spans 12 amino acids. Germline V gives CDR1 LNHDA, CDR2 SQIVND (reference sequence). The V end was cut by 3 bases, the J end by 6 bases, with 6 bases between. CDR3 bases read: TGTGCCAGTAGTATTCCGGGCAATGAG. It translates to CASSIPGNE. The entire CDR3 sequence reads CASSIPGNEQFF.

The sequenced part of the CDR3 DNA is TGCGCCAGCAGCCCGGGATCGGGACACATATACGAG. Translation: CASSPGSGHIYE. The whole CDR3 protein is CASSPGSGHIYEQYF. The chain couples TRBV5-1 to TRBJ2-7, with D possibly matching TRBD1 (6 bases). The read ends 3 residues shy of where the CDR3 ends; the end is completed using the germline J gene. V lost 4 bases and J 4 bases, leaving 18 bases between the germline ends. The CDR3 runs to 15 residues. Germline CDR1 is SGHRS and CDR2 is YFSETQ.

This clone is medium-sized by frequency. The read terminates 3 residues ahead of where the CDR3 ends, so the germline J gene completes it. J is TRBJ1-5 and V is TRBV7-2; 8 nucleotides line up with TRBD1. J lost 5 bases, V lost 4 bases, and 7 bases had no gene match. The CDR3 runs to 15 residues. Germline V gene lookup returns CDR1 SGHTA and CDR2 FQGNSA. CDR3 sequence reads: CASSYRTGGDQPQHF. CDR3 bases read: TGTGCCAGCAGCTACCGAACAGGGGGGGATCAGCCC.

In regard to this clone: The sequenced fragment ends 3 residues before the CDR3 boundary, so the rest is inferred from the germline J gene. This sequence joins TRBV2 and TRBJ1-1; weak D call: TRBD1 (5 bases). The CDR3 covers 15 residues. Germline loops: CDR1 SNHLY, CDR2 FYNNEI. V was trimmed by 4 bases and J by 4 bases, leaving 16 bases between them. The covered CDR3 bases are TGTGCCAGCAGTGGGGCAGGGTGGCTAGGCACTGAA. The encoded protein is CASSGAGWLGTE. From start to end, the CDR3 is CASSGAGWLGTEAFF.

On this clone: The read ends 3 residues shy of where the CDR3 ends; the end is completed using the germline J gene. This rearrangement joins TRBV7-9 to TRBJ1-2; the D gene is possibly TRBD1 (5 bases). The CDR3 runs to 15 residues. Germline V CDR1 and CDR2: SEHNR, FQNEAQ (reference sequence). The covered CDR3 bases are TGTGCCAGCAGCTTAGCGTCGGCAGGGCCCTACGAG. It specifies CASSLASAGPYE. The full CDR3 is CASSLASAGPYEYTF.

As concerns this clone: The sequence runs out 3 residues before the end of the CDR3; the remainder is reconstructed from the germline J gene. The rearrangement links TRBV5-1 to TRBJ2-7, with unresolved D. V dropped 6 bases and J dropped 6 bases, with 7 bases sitting between them. The V gene's germline CDR1 is SGHRS and CDR2 YFSETQ. The CDR3 length is 10 residues. The CDR3: CASILAEQYF. The part of the CDR3 DNA that was read is TGCGCCAGCATCCTGGCCGAG.

CDR3 DNA (partial): TGCAGCGTTTACAGGGGGTATCAAGAGACC. As protein: CSVYRGYQET. The entire CDR3 protein is CSVYRGYQETQYF. The V call is TRBV29-1, the J call TRBJ2-5, with 8 bases that match TRBD1. The read gets to within 3 residues of the CDR3 end, and the germline J gene fills in the rest. The germline V gene has CDR1 SQVTM and CDR2 ANQGSEA. Unmatched junction bases numbered 4, after V lost 5 bases and J lost 2 bases. This CDR3 region has 13 residues. The full variable domain, rest sourced from reference TRBV29-1 and TRBJ2-5, is SAVISQKPSRDICQRGTSLTIQCQVDSQVTMMFWYRQQPGQSLTLIATANQGSEATYESGFVIDKFPISRPNLTFSTLTVSNMSPEDSSIYLCSVYRGYQETQYFGPGTRLLVL.

Notes on this clone: The observed sequence ends 3 residues before the CDR3 terminus, with the missing tail filled in from the germline J gene. V and J are TRBV27 and TRBJ2-2, with D possibly matching TRBD2 (7 bases). Trimming took 7 bases from V and 9 from J, leaving 18 bases between them. The CDR3 runs 14 residues. The germline V gene encodes CDR1 MNHEY and CDR2 SMNVEV (reference sequence). Partial CDR3 DNA: TGTGCCAGCACCACGGGGGGAGGGGGTCGGGAG. Amino acids: CASTTGGGGRE. The CDR3, in full, reads CASTTGGGGRELFF.

In regard to this clone: Coverage ceases 3 residues before the CDR3 finishes, and the germline J gene fills in the end. The chain employs TRBV7-9 and TRBJ2-3; TRBD1 matches 7 bases. CDR1 and CDR2 (germline): SEHNR, FQNEAQ (reference sequence). The CDR3 is made up of 15 amino acids. The CDR3 is CASSFGQDSNQPQYF. The part of the CDR3 DNA that was read is TGTGCCAGCAGCTTCGGACAGGATAGCAATCAGCCG.

On this clone itself: Coverage ceases 3 residues before the CDR3 finishes, and the germline J gene fills in the end. V usage is TRBV19 and J usage is TRBJ1-2; maybe TRBD1 (5 bases). The V gene's germline CDR1 is LNHDA and CDR2 SQIVND (reference sequence). The CDR3 is 15 amino acids. The CDR3 bases that were read are TGTGCCAGTAGTGCCCCGGGGGTATCCTACAATGAC. Translating it yields CASSAPGVSYND. From start to end, the CDR3 is CASSAPGVSYNDYTF.

Concerning this clone itself: With the read ending 3 residues before the CDR3 end, the germline J gene is used to fill in that end. V usage is TRBV6-2 or TRBV6-3 and J usage is TRBJ1-1; D may be TRBD1 (5 bases). Germline lookup yields CDR1 MNHEY and CDR2 SVGEGT. The CDR3 contains 13 residues. V lost 5 bases, J lost 4 bases, and 11 bases lay in between. CDR3 in amino acids: CASSGSGLTEAFF. The sequenced part of the CDR3 DNA is TGTGCCAGCAGTGGGTCAGGGCTCACTGAA.

With regard to this clone: The read stops 3 residues short of the end of the CDR3; the missing end is completed from the germline J gene. This rearrangement joins TRBV19 to TRBJ1-5; 8 bases match TRBD1. CDR1 is LNHDA and CDR2 is SQIVND in the germline V gene (reference sequence). This CDR3 has 13 amino acids. J lost 5 bases, V lost 9 bases, and 6 bases had no gene match. CDR3 DNA, as far as it was read: TGTGCCAGCGACAGGGGTATGTATCAGCCC. Translating it yields CASDRGMYQP. The CDR3, in full, reads CASDRGMYQPQHF.

Comment on this clone: The sequence runs out 3 residues before the end of the CDR3; the remainder is reconstructed from the germline J gene. The chain uses TRBV5-1 and TRBJ1-3; TRBD1 is a possible D gene (6 bases). The CDR3 has 18 residues. The ends were cut back, 4 bases at V and 0 bases at J, with 20 bases in the middle. Germline V gene data show CDR1 as SGHRS and CDR2 as YFSETQ. The CDR3 reads CASSPGGGVPVSGNTIYF. The sequenced CDR3 bases are TGCGCCAGCAGCCCCGGAGGGGGAGTTCCCGTCTCTGGAAACACC.